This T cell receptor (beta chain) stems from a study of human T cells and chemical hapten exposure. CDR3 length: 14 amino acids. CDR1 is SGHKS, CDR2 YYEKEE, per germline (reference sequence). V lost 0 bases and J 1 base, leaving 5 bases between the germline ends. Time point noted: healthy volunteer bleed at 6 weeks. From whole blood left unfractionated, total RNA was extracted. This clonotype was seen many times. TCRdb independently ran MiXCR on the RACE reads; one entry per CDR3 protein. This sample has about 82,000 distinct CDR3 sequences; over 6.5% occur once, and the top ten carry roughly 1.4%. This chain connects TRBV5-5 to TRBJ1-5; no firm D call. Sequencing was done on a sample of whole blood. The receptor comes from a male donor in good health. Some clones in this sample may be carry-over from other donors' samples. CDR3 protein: CASSLGPSNQPQHF. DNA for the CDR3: TGTGCCAGCAGCTTGGGGCCGAGCAATCAGCCCCAGCATTTT.